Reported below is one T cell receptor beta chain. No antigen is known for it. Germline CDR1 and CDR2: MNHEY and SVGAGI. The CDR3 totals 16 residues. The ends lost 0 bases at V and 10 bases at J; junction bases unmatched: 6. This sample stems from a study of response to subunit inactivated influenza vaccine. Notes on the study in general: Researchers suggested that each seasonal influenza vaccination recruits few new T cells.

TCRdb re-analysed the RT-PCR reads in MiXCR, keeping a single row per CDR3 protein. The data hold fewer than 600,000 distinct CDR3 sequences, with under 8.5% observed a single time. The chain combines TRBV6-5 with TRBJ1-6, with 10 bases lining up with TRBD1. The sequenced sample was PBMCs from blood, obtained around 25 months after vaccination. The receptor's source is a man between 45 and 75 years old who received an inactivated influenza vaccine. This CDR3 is CASSYSRQGAGSPLHF. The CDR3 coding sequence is TGTGCCAGCAGTTACTCGAGACAGGGGGCCGGGTCACCCCTCCACTTT.